Listed below are T cell receptor beta chains from one sample, sequenced in a study of T-cell reconstitution after alpha-beta-depleted transplantation in children. TCRdb independently ran MiXCR on the PCR reads; one entry per CDR3 protein. The sample carries some 200,000 distinct CDR3 sequences, 7.5% to 10% recorded once. The sequencing here drew on PBMCs from the stem cell graft donor, taken from the stem cell graft. The receptors derive from a human donor who donated a stem cell graft to a child with SCID. CDR3s include the opening cysteine and the closing phenylalanine or tryptophan. The D gene is left open where the match is weak. The size field is filled for only some rows; it gives once, few, many or a size class.

>TRBV7-9|.|TRBD2|TRBJ2-1
CASFRAGGPNEQFF
TGTGCCAGCTTCCGAGCGGGGGGGCCCAATGAGCAGTTCTTC
>TRBV5-1|.|.|TRBJ2-3
CASSASSKSTDTQYF
TGCGCCAGCAGCGCCAGCAGTAAGAGCACAGATACGCAGTATTTT
>TRBV20-1|many|TRBD1|TRBJ2-5
CSAKGTVIVQYF
TGCAGTGCTAAGGGGACAGTTATTGTACAGTACTTC
>TRBV5-1|many|TRBD2|TRBJ2-3
CASRSSGGAVTDTQYF
TGCGCCAGCAGGTCAAGCGGGGGGGCCGTCACAGATACGCAGTATTTT
>TRBV5-1|few|TRBD2|TRBJ2-5
CASSPGGLAGAPGETQYF
TGCGCCAGCAGCCCCGGCGGACTAGCGGGGGCCCCGGGAGAGACCCAGTACTTC
>TRBV6-2/TRBV6-3|.|.|TRBJ2-2
CASRRGGTPITGELFF
TGTGCCAGCAGACGAGGCGGGACACCGATCACCGGGGAGCTGTTTTTT
>TRBV20-1|many|.|TRBJ2-1
CSARGTQTYNEQFF
TGCAGTGCTAGGGGCACCCAAACCTACAATGAGCAGTTCTTC
>TRBV5-1|many|TRBD1|TRBJ2-5
CASSPRPDRVWETQYF
TGCGCCAGCAGCCCGAGACCCGACAGGGTTTGGGAGACCCAGTACTTC
>TRBV28|.|.|TRBJ1-5
CASSPLYSNQPQHF
TGTGCCAGCAGCCCACTCTATAGCAATCAGCCCCAGCATTTT
>TRBV7-9|many|TRBD2|TRBJ2-3
CASSPIGGDTQYF
TGTGCCAGCAGCCCCATCGGGGGGGATACGCAGTATTTT
>TRBV2|.|TRBD2|TRBJ2-5
CASSATSGGQETQYF
TGTGCCAGCAGTGCGACTAGCGGGGGACAAGAGACCCAGTACTTC
>TRBV6-2/TRBV6-3|many|TRBD1|TRBJ2-5
CASSYTPQGVEETQYF
TGTGCCAGCAGTTACACCCCACAGGGGGTGGAAGAGACCCAGTACTTC
>TRBV5-1|many|.|TRBJ2-5
CASRLSFGGFVETQYF
TGCGCCAGCAGGCTCAGTTTTGGGGGTTTTGTAGAGACCCAGTACTTC
>TRBV7-8|many|.|TRBJ2-4
CASSSGDSRYIQYF
TGTGCCAGCAGCTCAGGGGATTCACGGTACATTCAGTACTTC
>TRBV28|.|TRBD1|TRBJ2-5
CASWGQGVGETQYF
TGTGCCAGCTGGGGCCAGGGGGTAGGAGAGACCCAGTACTTC
>TRBV4-3|.|TRBD1|TRBJ2-3
CASSHEGQRLTDTQYF
TGCGCCAGCAGCCACGAGGGACAGAGACTCACAGATACGCAGTATTTT
>TRBV6-1|many|TRBD1|TRBJ2-6
CASSTRTGVPGANVLTF
TGTGCCAGCAGTACCCGGACAGGGGTTCCTGGGGCCAACGTCCTGACTTTC
>TRBV7-9|many|.|TRBJ1-4
CASSLVVRPGTNEKLFF
TGTGCCAGCAGCTTAGTCGTTCGGCCAGGCACTAATGAAAAACTGTTTTTT
>TRBV18|few|.|TRBJ2-1
CASSRPGSGNEQFF
TGTGCCAGCTCACGACCAGGGTCGGGCAATGAGCAGTTCTTC
>TRBV5-6|many|TRBD2|TRBJ2-3
CASSLRAGGFADTQYF
TGTGCCAGCAGCTTAAGAGCGGGGGGTTTTGCAGATACGCAGTATTTT
>TRBV10-3|many|TRBD2|TRBJ2-3
CAISDERGITDTQYF
TGTGCCATCAGTGATGAGCGGGGGATCACAGATACGCAGTATTTT
>TRBV7-8|.|.|TRBJ1-1
CASKIQSSMNTEAFF
TGTGCCAGCAAGATACAGAGTTCTATGAACACTGAAGCTTTCTTT
>TRBV2|.|.|TRBJ2-7
CASKIPAWEQYF
TGTGCCAGCAAAATCCCGGCGTGGGAGCAGTACTTC
>TRBV5-6|many|.|TRBJ2-7
CASSLFSGQVTYEQYF
TGTGCCAGCAGCTTGTTCTCCGGGCAGGTAACCTACGAGCAGTACTTC
>TRBV6-5|many|TRBD1|TRBJ2-1
CASSRPLQGGGNEQFF
TGTGCCAGCAGTCGCCCGCTACAGGGGGGAGGCAATGAGCAGTTCTTC
>TRBV20-1|many|TRBD1|TRBJ2-7
CSARDLRGPGEQYF
TGCAGTGCTAGAGATCTTAGGGGGCCCGGCGAGCAGTACTTC
>TRBV10-3|many|.|TRBJ2-7
CAIMGLPNNEQYF
TGTGCCATCATGGGGTTACCCAACAACGAGCAGTACTTC
>TRBV6-6|many|.|TRBJ1-2
CASSFDSADYGYTF
TGTGCCAGCAGTTTCGACAGTGCTGACTATGGCTACACCTTC
>TRBV7-2|many|.|TRBJ2-3
CASSLDGLGYF
TGTGCCAGCAGCTTAGACGGCCTGGGGTATTTT
>TRBV12-3/TRBV12-4|many|.|TRBJ1-3
CASSLGGAGNTIYF
TGTGCCAGCAGTTTGGGGGGCGCTGGAAACACCATATATTTT
>TRBV5-1|few|TRBD2|TRBJ2-3
CASSLANTGGPSTDTQYF
TGCGCCAGCAGCTTGGCCAATACGGGGGGGCCTTCGACAGATACGCAGTATTTT
>TRBV20-1|.|TRBD2|TRBJ2-1
CSADQTSGGNNEQFF
TGCAGTGCTGATCAGACTAGCGGGGGAAACAATGAGCAGTTCTTC
>TRBV20-1|many|TRBD1|TRBJ2-7
CSARTGFFYEQYF
TGCAGTGCTCGGACAGGCTTTTTCTACGAGCAGTACTTC
>TRBV5-5|many|.|TRBJ1-1
CAGGRLNTEAFF
TGTGCCGGTGGACGGCTGAACACTGAAGCTTTCTTT
>TRBV6-1|many|.|TRBJ2-7
CASSEGTSEQYF
TGTGCCAGCAGCGAAGGGACATCCGAGCAGTACTTC
>TRBV6-1|many|.|TRBJ1-1
CASSRSTRGAHTEAFF
TGTGCCAGCAGTCGGTCAACCAGGGGAGCGCACACTGAAGCTTTCTTT
>TRBV7-3|.|TRBD2|TRBJ2-1
CASSLTGVRGVHNEQFF
TGTGCCAGCAGCTTAACCGGGGTGCGGGGGGTCCACAATGAGCAGTTCTTC
>TRBV28|many|TRBD1|TRBJ1-1
CASRPRGRGSEAFF
TGTGCCAGCAGACCCAGGGGGCGCGGGTCTGAAGCTTTCTTT
>TRBV4-1|few|TRBD2|TRBJ2-3
CASSPASGGPSTDTQYF
TGCGCCAGCAGCCCGGCTAGCGGGGGGCCTAGCACAGATACGCAGTATTTT
>TRBV6-1|many|.|TRBJ1-6
CASSEPGNNSPLHF
TGTGCCAGCAGTGAACCGGGGAATAATTCACCCCTCCACTTT
>TRBV27|many|TRBD2|TRBJ2-7
CASSVRLAGGSSYEQYF
TGTGCCAGCAGTGTCCGACTAGCGGGGGGCTCGTCCTACGAGCAGTACTTC
>TRBV20-1|many|.|TRBJ2-5
CSAAPLGWETQYF
TGCAGTGCTGCCCCGTTAGGCTGGGAGACCCAGTACTTC
>TRBV20-1|many|.|TRBJ2-7
CSARDGATSSYEQYF
TGCAGTGCTAGAGATGGGGCTACCTCCTCCTACGAGCAGTACTTC
>TRBV7-9|many|.|TRBJ1-4
CASSWGNEKLFF
TGTGCCAGCAGCTGGGGTAATGAAAAACTGTTTTTT
>TRBV6-1|many|.|TRBJ1-6
CASRPGVSSPLHF
TGTGCCAGCAGGCCAGGGGTTAGTTCACCCCTCCACTTT
>TRBV20-1|many|.|TRBJ2-7
CSADAATGSYEQYF
TGCAGTGCTGACGCGGCAACAGGGTCCTACGAGCAGTACTTC
>TRBV7-9|many|.|TRBJ2-7
CASSTPPSSYEQYF
TGTGCCAGCAGCACTCCCCCAAGCTCCTACGAGCAGTACTTC
>TRBV7-8|many|.|TRBJ2-3
CASSLLGASTDTQYF
TGTGCCAGCAGCTTATTAGGGGCAAGCACAGATACGCAGTATTTT
>TRBV20-1|many|.|TRBJ2-2
CSALLGAANTGELFF
TGCAGTGCTCTGCTGGGGGCCGCGAACACCGGGGAGCTGTTTTTT
>TRBV9|.|.|TRBJ2-7
CASSARQSSGEQYF
TGTGCCAGCAGCGCTAGACAGTCGTCGGGTGAGCAGTACTTC
>TRBV5-1|.|.|TRBJ1-3
CASSPMGPDSGNTIYF
TGCGCCAGCAGCCCGATGGGACCGGACTCTGGAAACACCATATATTTT
>TRBV12-3/TRBV12-4|many|.|TRBJ1-2
CASSFGSINYGYTF
TGTGCCAGCAGTTTCGGGTCGATTAACTATGGCTACACCTTC
>TRBV5-1|.|TRBD1|TRBJ1-2
CASSSQGANYGYTF
TGCGCCAGCAGCTCCCAGGGGGCGAACTATGGCTACACCTTC